The 27 T cell receptor beta chains in this list originate from one sample, sequenced in a study of control samples from healthy donors and cancer patients. Method: immunoSEQ multiplex PCR; TCRdb's copy keeps in-frame clones and lacks some. The data contain some 100,000 clones, 86% of them singletons. Sequencing was carried out using blood. The receptor set was obtained from a woman in her forties or fifties in good health.

The J gene is TRBJ1-1, the V gene TRBV19, with D unclear. The length of the CDR3 is 14 residues. V gave up 7 bases and J gave up 1 base, with 13 bases separating them. Per the germline V gene, CDR1 is LNHDA and CDR2 is SQIVND (reference sequence). The CDR3 spells CASKGPLTNTEAFF. The CDR3 coding sequence is TGTGCCAGTAAGGGTCCCCTTACGAACACTGAAGCTTTCTTT.

The genes are TRBV6-2 or TRBV6-3 and TRBJ1-4, with D possibly being TRBD1 (5 bases). Germline V lookup: CDR1 MNHEY, CDR2 SVGEGT. This CDR3 is built from 16 residues. Trimming shortened V by 2 bases and J by 8 bases, and 18 bases separated the two germline ends. CDR3 sequence: CASSYRSARVGEKLFF. The CDR3 nucleotides read TGTGCCAGCAGTTACAGGAGCGCCAGGGTCGGCGAAAAACTGTTTTTT.

This sequence joins TRBV12-3 or TRBV12-4 and TRBJ1-1; TRBD1 matches at 8 bases. The CDR3 runs to 13 residues. Unmatched junction bases numbered 7, after V lost 7 bases and J lost 6 bases. In nucleotides, the CDR3 is TGTGCCAGCAAGGCAGGGGGCTTCGCTGAAGCTTTCTTT. Translation: CASKAGGFAEAFF.

This clone occurred a few times. The rearrangement joins TRBV7-2 to TRBJ1-5; D remains ambiguous. V was cut by 3 bases and J by 4 bases, with 10 bases left in between. Germline values: CDR1 SGHTA, CDR2 FQGNSA. The CDR3 extends over 14 amino acids. CDR3 coding DNA: TGTGCCAGCAGCTTCGGTCAAGATAATCAGCCCCAGCATTTT. This gives the protein CASSFGQDNQPQHF.

The rearrangement joins TRBV5-1 to TRBJ2-2; 7 bases fit TRBD2. The CDR3 length is 14 residues. Germline V lookup: CDR1 SGHRS, CDR2 YFSETQ. Trimming at V came to 5 bases and at J to 5 bases, leaving 6 bases not matched to a gene. Here the CDR3 reads CASSGGRGTGELFF. CDR3 DNA sequence: TGCGCCAGCAGTGGCGGGAGAGGTACCGGGGAGCTGTTTTTT.

The V and J genes are TRBV19 and TRBJ2-1; a weak D match, TRBD1 (6 bases). From germline, CDR1 is LNHDA and CDR2 SQIVND (reference sequence). Trimming took 4 bases from V and 0 from J, leaving 10 bases between them. The CDR3 length is 15 residues. The CDR3 coding sequence is TGTGCCAGTAGTAGAGGACAGAGCTCCTACAATGAGCAGTTCTTC. Its protein product is CASSRGQSSYNEQFF.

The gene calls are TRBV12-3 or TRBV12-4 and TRBJ2-3, with D tentatively TRBD1 or TRBD2 (5 bases each). The germline V and J ends were trimmed by 5 bases and 4 bases, with 10 bases remaining between them. This CDR3 has 13 residues. The chain's CDR3 is CASSRGRADTQYF. The CDR3 coding sequence is TGTGCCAGCAGTCGGGGACGGGCAGATACGCAGTATTTT.

V usage is TRBV11-3 and J usage is TRBJ2-1; D remains unclear. Trimming took off 1 base at V and 4 bases at J, with 11 bases between the two ends. CDR3 length: 15 residues. The germline V gene encodes CDR1 SGHNT and CDR2 YENEEA. The CDR3 region is CASSLVGQAYNEQFF. CDR3 nucleotides: TGTGCCAGCAGCTTAGTGGGTCAGGCGTACAATGAGCAGTTCTTC.

V gene TRBV7-2 combines with J gene TRBJ1-2; D unclear. The germline V gene encodes CDR1 SGHTA and CDR2 FQGNSA. This CDR3 contains 13 residues. Trimming removed 1 base from V and 7 bases from J, with 10 bases in between. CDR3 region: CASSLELGFGYTF. The CDR3 bases are TGTGCCAGCAGCTTAGAACTGGGGTTTGGCTACACCTTC. Full variable domain (remainder filled in from reference TRBV7-2 and TRBJ1-2): GAGVSQSPSNKVTEKGKDVELRCDPISGHTALYWYRQSLGQGLEFLIYFQGNSAPDKSGLPSDRFSAERTGGSVSTLTIQRTQQEDSAVYLCASSLELGFGYTFGSGTRLTVV.

The chain links TRBV15 to TRBJ2-3; possibly TRBD1 for D (5 bases). Germline-derived CDR1 and CDR2 are LNHNV and YYDKDF (reference sequence). V gave up 0 bases and J gave up 8 bases, with 21 bases separating them. The CDR3 covers 17 residues. The DNA for the CDR3 is TGTGCCACCAGCAGAGATCAGTCAGGGCTTGGGTTGGGTACGCAGTATTTT. This gives the protein CATSRDQSGLGLGTQYF.

The chain links TRBV5-8 to TRBJ1-2, with 7 nucleotides matching TRBD1. The V gene's germline CDR1 is SGHTS and CDR2 YDEGEE. The CDR3 extends over 15 amino acids. The V segment lost 4 bases and the J segment 6 bases; nucleotides outside the gene matches: 12. The CDR3 spells CASSGGEGAPNGYTF. The CDR3 DNA follows: TGTGCCAGCAGCGGGGGAGAGGGGGCGCCTAATGGCTACACCTTC.

This rearrangement joins TRBV18 to TRBJ2-1; 15 nucleotides line up with TRBD2. Looked up from germline, CDR1 is KGHSH and CDR2 is LQKENI. This CDR3 comprises 16 residues. Unmatched junction bases numbered 10, after V lost 6 bases and J lost 10 bases. CDR3 nucleotides: TGTGCCAGCTCCCTAAGGACTAGCGGGAGGGCCCAGGAGCAGTTCTTC. Translated: CASSLRTSGRAQEQFF.

V usage is TRBV4-1 and J usage is TRBJ1-6, with 10 positions matching TRBD1. The trim removed 1 base at V and 9 bases at J, leaving 3 bases unmatched. Germline-derived CDR1 and CDR2 are MGHRA and YSYEKL. The CDR3 is 15 residues long. CDR3 amino acids: CASSQVRDRGSPLHF. The CDR3 region has the DNA TGCGCCAGCAGCCAAGTTAGGGACAGGGGTTCACCCCTCCACTTT.

The chain uses TRBV5-4 and TRBJ1-1; 10 bases agree with TRBD1. This CDR3 spans 14 amino acids. V lost 3 bases, J lost 4 bases, and 3 bases stayed unmatched. CDR1 and CDR2 (germline): SGHNT, YYREEE (reference sequence). The CDR3 DNA reads TGTGCCAGCAGCTCGACAGGGGGCGGCACTGAAGCTTTCTTT. Translating gives CASSSTGGGTEAFF.

This clone was counted only a few times. The gene calls are TRBV10-3 and TRBJ1-6, with 9 bases that match TRBD1. Germline V lookup: CDR1 ENHRY, CDR2 SYGVKD. CDR3 length equals 14 residues. V shed 8 bases and J 7 bases; nucleotides not matched to a gene: 6. In DNA, the CDR3 is TGTGCCATCTCCCGGACAGGGGCCAATTCACCCCTCCACTTT. This sequence encodes CAISRTGANSPLHF.

About this clone itself: This CDR3 is also generated by other DNA sequences in the sample. The CDR3 here is CASSLGGYSNQPQHF. The CDR3 DNA follows: TGTGCCAGCAGCTTAGGGGGCTACAGCAATCAGCCCCAGCATTTT. The rearrangement uses TRBV7-9 and TRBJ1-5, with TRBD1 as a possible D gene (5 bases). Germline V gene lookup returns CDR1 SEHNR and CDR2 FQNEAQ (reference sequence). Trimming stripped 1 base from V and 1 base from J, with 8 bases between. This CDR3 region has 15 residues.

J is TRBJ2-1 and V is TRBV28; TRBD1 is a possible D gene (6 bases). CDR1 and CDR2 (germline): MDHEN, SYDVKM. The CDR3 covers 15 residues. Trimming took off 3 bases at V and 4 bases at J, with 13 bases between the two ends. The CDR3 loop reads CASSLTPGQYNEQFF. CDR3 bases: TGTGCCAGCAGTTTGACTCCGGGACAATACAATGAGCAGTTCTTC.

The V gene is TRBV5-1, the J gene TRBJ2-7; D uncertain. Between the trimmed V and J ends, which lost 4 bases and 2 bases, there was a span of 13 bases. Germline CDR1 reads SGHRS; CDR2 reads YFSETQ. The CDR3 consists of 14 residues. CDR3 region: CASSISGQAYEQYF. The CDR3 region has the DNA TGCGCCAGCAGCATCTCGGGCCAGGCCTACGAGCAGTACTTC.

This clone came up once. The chain carries TRBV9 and TRBJ2-1; the match to TRBD1 covers 8 bases. The CDR3 consists of 14 residues. Germline V gene lookup returns CDR1 SGDLS and CDR2 YYNGEE. Trimming took 3 bases from V and 6 from J; bases not matched to a gene: 5. The CDR3 DNA reads as TGTGCCAGCAGCGGCCCAGGACAGGGCAATGAGCAGTTCTTC. It translates to CASSGPGQGNEQFF.

The CDR3: CATRDKSSYNSPLHF. In DNA form, the CDR3 reads TGTGCCACTCGGGACAAGAGCTCCTATAATTCACCCCTCCACTTT. This chain joins TRBV2 and TRBJ1-6; a weak D match, TRBD1 (6 bases). This CDR3 contains 15 residues. V lost 10 bases to trimming and J lost 0 bases, with 13 bases between them. The germline CDR1 and CDR2 sequences are SNHLY and FYNNEI.

The chain uses TRBV6-2 or TRBV6-3 and TRBJ2-1, with D possibly TRBD2 on 5 matching bases. The CDR3 is made up of 16 amino acids. Trimming removed 0 bases from V and 2 bases from J, with 11 bases in between. Germline values: CDR1 MNHEY, CDR2 SVGEGT. The CDR3 nucleotides are TGTGCCAGCAGTTACTCTGGGCGGGTCGCCTACAATGAGCAGTTCTTC. Translation: CASSYSGRVAYNEQFF.

This clone was picked up a small number of times. The chain is built from TRBV6-2 or TRBV6-3 and TRBJ2-5, with TRBD2 identical over 8 bases. The CDR3 covers 14 residues. Looked up from germline, CDR1 is MNHEY and CDR2 is SVGEGT. The V and J ends lost 7 bases and 4 bases, in that order; junction bases with no gene match: 8. Here the CDR3 reads CASNPGLVRETQYF. CDR3 nucleotide sequence: TGTGCCAGCAACCCGGGACTAGTAAGAGAGACCCAGTACTTC.

The J gene is TRBJ2-1, the V gene TRBV11-2; D uncertain. The V end was cut by 4 bases, the J end by 2 bases, with 6 bases between. Germline V gene data show CDR1 as SGHAT and CDR2 as FQNNGV. CDR3 length: 13 residues. CDR3 loop: CASSSMTYNEQFF. The CDR3 DNA follows: TGTGCCAGCAGCTCCATGACCTACAATGAGCAGTTCTTC.

The rearrangement joins TRBV19 to TRBJ1-2; 12 positions agree with TRBD1. V lost 6 bases and J lost 4; bases outside the gene matches: 9. Per germline, CDR1 LNHDA and CDR2 SQIVND (reference sequence). This CDR3 has 16 amino acids. CDR3 region: CASSGTGGSRLYGYTF. The CDR3 DNA is TGTGCCAGTAGCGGGACAGGGGGCAGTCGGCTCTATGGCTACACCTTC.

This clone turned up a few times. The V call is TRBV25-1, the J call TRBJ2-3; TRBD2 is a possible D gene (6 bases). Trimming took off 4 bases at V and 3 bases at J, with 14 bases between the two ends. The germline V gene encodes CDR1 MGHDK and CDR2 SYGVNS. The CDR3 extends over 15 amino acids. CDR3 in DNA: TGTGCCAGCAGTGGGGGACTCGGTCCTACAGATACGCAGTATTTT. Its translation is CASSGGLGPTDTQYF.

The chain is built from TRBV11-1 and TRBJ1-1, with 7 positions matching TRBD1. V lost 2 bases and J lost 5; bases outside the gene matches: 8. Germline V CDR1 and CDR2: SGHAT, FQDESV (reference sequence). This CDR3 has 15 amino acids. This chain's CDR3 is CASSLLAGGGTEAFF. The CDR3 region has the DNA TGTGCCAGCAGCTTACTGGCAGGGGGAGGGACTGAAGCTTTCTTT.

The J gene is TRBJ2-5, the V gene TRBV9; TRBD2 matches at 11 bases. The ends lost 3 bases at V and 1 base at J; junction bases unmatched: 5. Per germline, CDR1 SGDLS and CDR2 YYNGEE. This CDR3 comprises 16 residues. CDR3 coding DNA: TGTGCCAGCAGCGCCGGACTAGCGGGTATCCAAGAGACCCAGTACTTC. Translation: CASSAGLAGIQETQYF. The variable domain in full, completed from reference TRBV9 and TRBJ2-5, reads DSGVTQTPKHLITATGQRVTLRCSPRSGDLSVYWYQQSLDQGLQFLIQYYNGEERAKGNILERFSAQQFPDLHSELNLSSLELGDSALYFCASSAGLAGIQETQYFGPGTRLLVL.